Sequencing of this T cell receptor beta chain was carried out in a study of beta chain features in type 1 diabetes. General study findings and limits: Shorter TCRB CDR3s, moderately but significantly so, marked every one of the four CD4+ subsets in Type 1 diabetes patients.

The study reverse transcribed the entire isolated RNA, so it sequenced expressed TCRB transcripts. Naive, central memory and regulatory T cell samples averaged around 3.9 million immunoSEQ reads each. Here immunoSEQ multiplex PCR was the method, and the copy in TCRdb shows in-frame clones only, minus some. The table includes 630,000 or so clones, over 11% detected once. This clone was counted a few times. As yet, its antigen is unknown. Staining for CD45RO/CCR7/CD25/CD127/CD95/CD27 allowed sorting of CD4+ naive, central memory, regulatory and stem cell-like memory cells. The CDR3 totals 14 residues. Unmatched junction bases numbered 8, after V lost 6 bases and J lost 5 bases. Germline CDR1 ENHRY, CDR2 SYGVKD.

Input material: naive CD4+ T cells from blood. V gene TRBV10-3 combines with J gene TRBJ2-7, with 9 bases fitting TRBD1. This TCR was recovered from a man aged 18-30 years with type 1 diabetes. CDR3 bases: TGTGCCATCAGGACGGGACAGGGTCCTAACGAGCAGTACTTC. Translation gives CAIRTGQGPNEQYF.